This T cell receptor (beta chain) originates from a study of cytomegalovirus exposure and HLA in healthy donors. Study-wide results and limits: An apparent linkage of common viral pathogens to several of the most significant clusters emerged in a later analysis. As immune exposure information, only CMV serostatus was available. Sequencing probably produced one cluster of sequence variants that were highly shared.

A multiplex PCR was run with 60 Vbeta primers and 13 Jbeta primers. Generated by immunoSEQ multiplex PCR, the TCRdb table keeps only in-frame clones and is missing some. The sample shows a few hundred thousand clones, about 86% of them seen only once. On this clone itself: As yet, its antigen is unknown.

Material: PBMCs. This TCR was recovered from a woman aged 55 to 70 in good health and CMV-seropositive.

CDR3 in DNA: TGTGCCAGCAGCCATCAGGGCAACGAGCAGTACTTC. This gives the protein CASSHQGNEQYF. V gene TRBV5-5 combines with J gene TRBJ2-7; D is possibly TRBD1 (5 bases). Germline values: CDR1 SGHKS, CDR2 YYEKEE (reference sequence). This CDR3 region has 12 residues. With 4 bases removed from V and 5 bases from J, the gap between germline ends came to 10 bases.